This T cell receptor beta chain was found in a study of beta chain features in type 1 diabetes. In the study overall: Healthy donors and patients showed comparable age, gender and cell yields.

The CDR3 has 16 residues. Per germline, CDR1 LGHNA and CDR2 YNFKEQ. Trimming removed 1 base from V and 4 bases from J, with 16 bases in between. This clone was picked up a small number of times. The entirety of the isolated RNA underwent reverse transcription, so expressed TCRB transcripts were sequenced. Clones were read by immunoSEQ multiplex PCR, and TCRdb kept only the in-frame ones, dropping some. In the table there are about 140,000 clones, 6.5% to 8.5% of which are singletons. The sequence derives from a woman in her twenties or thirties in good health. The genes are TRBV4-2 and TRBJ2-5; D may be TRBD2 (6 bases). The sequenced material came from central memory CD4+ T cells from blood. CDR3 DNA: TGTGCCAGCAGCCAAGGTACGGGAGCTTTGAGAGAGACCCAGTACTTC. Translation: CASSQGTGALRETQYF.